These 22 T cell receptor beta chains came from one sample sequenced in a study of shared clonotypes between healthy human individuals. Profiling relied on immunoSEQ multiplex PCR, and the TCRdb table lists in-frame clones only, not all of them. The sample comprises over 95,000 clones, about two thirds of which are singletons, and 20% to 25% rests with the top ten. Sequences were obtained from memory CD8+ T cells sorted from blood. Specified subset: CD45RO+ cells pooled with CCR7-negative TemRA cells. These receptors were collected from a woman aged 25 to 39 in good health.

Notes on this clone: Only one base separates this from a far larger clonotype, so it likely reflects a read error. The chain is built from TRBV5-1 and TRBJ2-3; a possible D gene is TRBD1 (6 bases). Between the trimmed V and J ends, which lost 4 bases and 5 bases, there was a span of 14 bases. Germline V lookup: CDR1 SGHRS, CDR2 YFSETQ. This CDR3 region has 14 residues. Here the CDR3 DNA reads TGCGCCAGCAGCAGTGGACAGCTCCTAGATACGCAGTATTTT. It encodes CASSSGQLLDTQYF. The full variable domain, with the rest looked up from reference TRBV5-1 and TRBJ2-3, is KAGVTQTPRYLIKTRGQQVTLSCSPISGHRSVSWYQQTPGQGLQFLFEYFSETQRNKGNFPGRFSGRQFSNSRSEMNVSTLELGDSALYLCASSSGQLLDTQYFGPGTRLTVL.

The sample holds one count of this clone. The chain carries TRBV27 and TRBJ2-5, with TRBD2 as a possible D gene (6 bases). CDR1 and CDR2 (germline): MNHEY, SMNVEV (reference sequence). The CDR3 totals 14 residues. V lost 3 bases and J lost 5, with 13 bases in between. The CDR3 spells CASSLGLPRETQYF. DNA for the CDR3: TGTGCCAGCAGTTTGGGACTCCCGCGGGAGACCCAGTACTTC.

This chain joins TRBV6-1 and TRBJ1-5, with no clear D. V was clipped by 0 bases and J by 9 bases, with 18 bases between them. From germline, CDR1 is MNHNS and CDR2 SASEGT. The CDR3 is made up of 16 amino acids. Written as DNA, the CDR3 is TGTGCCAGCAGTGAAGCGCTTAGGTCTTCTCGGCGGCCCCAGCATTTT. Translated, it gives CASSEALRSSRRPQHF.

This chain connects TRBV25-1 to TRBJ2-1, with D maybe TRBD1 (7 bases). CDR1 MGHDK and CDR2 SYGVNS come from the germline V gene. The CDR3 loop spans 16 amino acids. V was shortened by 5 bases and J by 4 bases, with 18 bases between the two germline ends. CDR3 nucleotides: TGTGCCAGCAGTCAAGGGGCGGGACAGATATACAATGAGCAGTTCTTC. It encodes CASSQGAGQIYNEQFF.

This clone was seen many times. The chain recombines TRBV6-5 with TRBJ2-2; no clear D gene. The CDR3 sequence is 15 residues long. Between the trimmed V and J ends, which lost 5 bases and 0 bases, there was a span of 10 bases. From germline, CDR1 is MNHEY and CDR2 SVGAGI. CDR3 residues: CASSARHTNTGELFF. CDR3 sequence (DNA): TGTGCCAGCAGTGCCAGACATACGAACACCGGGGAGCTGTTTTTT.

J is TRBJ2-5 and V is TRBV7-9; 8 positions match TRBD1. Trimming took 4 bases from V and 1 from J; bases not matched to a gene: 11. The germline V gene has CDR1 SEHNR and CDR2 FQNEAQ (reference sequence). This CDR3 contains 17 residues. The CDR3 loop is CASSSNLGQGLQETQYF. The CDR3 DNA reads as TGTGCCAGCAGCTCCAACCTCGGACAGGGCCTCCAAGAGACCCAGTACTTC.

Only a few counts were recorded for this clone. The chain links TRBV7-9 to TRBJ2-7; weak D call: TRBD1 (6 bases). This CDR3 is 12 amino acids long. Germline V gene sequence: CDR1 SEHNR, CDR2 FQNEAQ (reference sequence). Trimming shortened V by 5 bases and J by 6 bases, and 11 bases separated the two germline ends. In nucleotides, the CDR3 is TGTGCCAGCAGCGATGGGACACCCGAGCAGTACTTC. This gives the protein CASSDGTPEQYF.

The chain recombines TRBV28 with TRBJ2-5, with a weak D call TRBD2 (5 bases). V was pared by 2 bases and J by 2 bases, with 9 bases between. This CDR3 spans 14 amino acids. CDR1 is MDHEN, CDR2 SYDVKM, per germline. For the CDR3, the DNA is TGTGCCAGCAGTTTAGACCCGGGACAAGAGACCCAGTACTTC. Its protein is CASSLDPGQETQYF. Using reference TRBV28 and TRBJ2-5 for the parts outside the CDR3, the full variable domain is DVKVTQSSRYLVKRTGEKVFLECVQDMDHENMFWYRQDPGLGLRLIYFSYDVKMKEKGDIPEGYSVSREKKERFSLILESASTNQTSMYLCASSLDPGQETQYFGPGTRLLVL.

This clone was seen a few times. This rearrangement joins TRBV25-1 to TRBJ1-2; D is undetermined. Trimming stripped 2 bases from V and 4 bases from J, with 11 bases between. The CDR3 runs to 14 residues. The germline CDR1 and CDR2 sequences are MGHDK and SYGVNS. CDR3 bases: TGTGCCAGCAGTGAAGTCGATAGGGTCTATGGCTACACCTTC. Translation: CASSEVDRVYGYTF.

This clone was recorded once. The chain employs TRBV5-3 and TRBJ2-7; D gene ambiguous. TRBV5-3 is an ORF, with its function uncertain. The CDR3 totals 11 residues. With 5 bases removed from V and 2 bases from J, the gap between germline ends came to 5 bases. CDR3 coding DNA: TGTGCCAGAAGGGAGACCTACGAGCAGTACTTC. It yields the protein CARRETYEQYF.

This sequence joins TRBV7-9 and TRBJ2-7; the D is unclear. Germline values: CDR1 SEHNR, CDR2 FQNEAQ (reference sequence). CDR3 length equals 12 residues. With 5 bases removed from V and 5 bases from J, the gap between germline ends came to 10 bases. For the CDR3, the DNA is TGTGCCAGCAGCAGACGTGAGGACGAGCAGTACTTC. Its protein product is CASSRREDEQYF.

This clone was recorded many times. The sample contains more than one DNA sequence encoding this CDR3. This chain connects TRBV28 to TRBJ1-5, with D uncertain. Trimming pared 5 bases from V and 2 bases from J, leaving 4 bases between. Germline V gives CDR1 MDHEN, CDR2 SYDVKM. The CDR3 is 12 residues long. The CDR3 spells CASSGGNQPQHF. The CDR3 DNA follows: TGTGCCAGCAGTGGTGGCAATCAGCCCCAGCATTTT.

The chain employs TRBV6-1 and TRBJ2-7, with D perhaps TRBD2 (7 bases). The CDR3 is made up of 14 amino acids. CDR1 and CDR2 from the germline V gene are MNHNS and SASEGT. The V and J ends lost 8 bases and 3 bases respectively, with 17 bases between them. The CDR3 protein is CASGRGGMFYEQYF. The CDR3 DNA sequence: TGTGCCAGCGGGAGGGGGGGTATGTTCTACGAGCAGTACTTC.

This clone was found a few times. V and J are TRBV29-1 and TRBJ2-2; TRBD2 agrees at 7 bases. The CDR3 extends over 12 amino acids. Losses at the gene ends were 7 bases for V and 5 bases for J; bases not matched to a gene: 4. Germline V gives CDR1 SQVTM, CDR2 ANQGSEA. The CDR3 spells CSASSGTGELFF. For the CDR3, the DNA is TGCAGCGCGAGTAGCGGGACCGGGGAGCTGTTTTTT.

This sequence joins TRBV6-6 and TRBJ2-3; TRBD2 matches 8 bases. CDR3 length: 15 amino acids. The ends lost 4 bases at V and 4 bases at J; junction bases unmatched: 7. Germline loops: CDR1 MNHNY, CDR2 SVGAGI (reference sequence). Here the CDR3 reads CASSLSSGKSDTQYF. The CDR3 bases are TGTGCCAGCAGTTTGAGTAGCGGGAAATCAGATACGCAGTATTTT.

This clone has a handful of counts. The CDR3, as DNA: TGCGCCAGCAGCCAAGAAAGGGAGGCTCCCTACGAGCAGTACTTC. Translating gives CASSQEREAPYEQYF. The chain has TRBV4-1 and TRBJ2-7, with TRBD2 as a possible D gene (6 bases). V lost 0 bases to trimming and J lost 2 bases, with 11 bases between them. CDR1 and CDR2 (germline): MGHRA, YSYEKL. The CDR3 loop spans 15 amino acids.

The J gene is TRBJ2-7, the V gene TRBV9, with TRBD2 identical over 16 bases. Germline CDR1 SGDLS, CDR2 YYNGEE. This CDR3 is 19 amino acids long. V lost 0 bases to trimming and J lost 5 bases; unmatched junction nucleotides: 11. The CDR3 DNA reads as TGTGCCAGCAGCGTAGACGGGACTAGCGGGAGGGCCGGGTATAACGAGCAGTACTTC. Translated: CASSVDGTSGRAGYNEQYF.

This chain links TRBV7-9 with TRBJ2-2; D perhaps matches TRBD2 (5 bases). Germline V gene data show CDR1 as SEHNR and CDR2 as FQNEAQ (reference sequence). This CDR3 is built from 17 residues. The V end was cut by 4 bases, the J end by 5 bases, with 20 bases between. The CDR3 here is CASSSLSVRAGTGELFF. CDR3 coding DNA: TGTGCCAGCAGCTCTCTGTCTGTGAGGGCAGGAACCGGGGAGCTGTTTTTT.

V gene TRBV5-1 combines with J gene TRBJ2-3; no reliable D call. V was cut by 0 bases and J by 3 bases, with 11 bases left in between. The CDR3 consists of 15 residues. From germline, CDR1 is SGHRS and CDR2 YFSETQ. The CDR3 reads CASSLDGGWTDTQYF. The CDR3 DNA reads TGCGCCAGCAGCTTGGATGGCGGATGGACAGATACGCAGTATTTT.

The rearrangement uses TRBV19 and TRBJ2-7, with 8 bases fitting TRBD1. In germline, CDR1 is LNHDA, CDR2 SQIVND (reference sequence). The CDR3 is 14 residues long. J gave up 1 base and V 8 bases, and 7 bases lay outside the gene matches. CDR3 protein: CASASGGSSYEQYF. DNA of the CDR3: TGTGCCAGTGCTTCAGGGGGCAGTTCCTACGAGCAGTACTTC.

This clone has only one observation. V gene TRBV19 combines with J gene TRBJ2-2; possible D gene TRBD2, 6 bases. The CDR3 length is 15 residues. CDR1 and CDR2 (germline): LNHDA, SQIVND (reference sequence). V lost 2 bases, J lost 2 bases, and 9 bases lay in between. The CDR3, as DNA: TGTGCCAGTAGTATAACGGGACTTAACACCGGGGAGCTGTTTTTT. It translates to CASSITGLNTGELFF.

The chain couples TRBV27 to TRBJ2-2; 10 nucleotides line up with TRBD2. The V gene end was trimmed by 6 bases and the J gene end by 2 bases; junction bases not matched to a gene: 9. The germline V gene encodes CDR1 MNHEY and CDR2 SMNVEV (reference sequence). This CDR3 region has 17 residues. The CDR3 bases are TGTGCCAGCAGACCTCTGCTAGCGGGAGATAACACCGGGGAGCTGTTTTTT. This codes for CASRPLLAGDNTGELFF.